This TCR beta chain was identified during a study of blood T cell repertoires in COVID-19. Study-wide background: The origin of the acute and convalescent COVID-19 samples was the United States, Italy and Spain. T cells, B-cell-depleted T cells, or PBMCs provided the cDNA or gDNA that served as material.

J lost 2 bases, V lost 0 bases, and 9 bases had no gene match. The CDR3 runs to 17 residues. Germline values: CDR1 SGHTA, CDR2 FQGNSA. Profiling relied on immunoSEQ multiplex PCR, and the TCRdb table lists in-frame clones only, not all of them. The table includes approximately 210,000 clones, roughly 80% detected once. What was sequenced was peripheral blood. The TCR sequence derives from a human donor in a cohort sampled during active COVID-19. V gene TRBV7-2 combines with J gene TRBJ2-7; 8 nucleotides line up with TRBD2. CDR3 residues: CASSLAHTSGLTYEQYF. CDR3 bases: TGTGCCAGCAGCTTAGCCCACACTAGCGGCCTTACCTACGAGCAGTACTTC.